This TCR beta chain is drawn from a study of spatial heterogeneity in lung cancer. Study-wide background: Beta-chain sequences were consistently detected more often than alpha-chain sequences.

Time point specified: sample taken at primary tumor resection. Unsorted whole RNA samples from tumor, nontumor lung or frozen PBMC were sequenced. TCRdb called the 5' RACE reads again in MiXCR, with one record for every CDR3 protein. The sample shows 12,000 or so distinct CDR3 sequences, 13% to 15% of them seen only once. Study-level findings and limits: For expanded intratumoral alpha and beta TCRs, counts tracked tumor mutation counts.

This clonotype is medium-sized (0.01 to 0.1%) in the sample. The antigen is not known. The specimen comprised lung tumor tissue, sampled at surgery. This TCR derives from a male donor with early-stage non-small cell lung cancer.

The CDR3 loop reads CASSLRDKLYGYTF. The CDR3 bases are TGTGCCAGCAGCTTAAGGGACAAACTCTATGGCTACACCTTC. This chain connects TRBV7-8 to TRBJ1-2; possibly TRBD1 for D (6 bases). Germline-derived CDR1 and CDR2 are SGHVS and FQNEAQ. The CDR3 is made up of 14 amino acids. The germline V and J ends were trimmed by 2 bases and 4 bases, with 11 bases remaining between them.